Sequencing of this T cell receptor beta chain was carried out in a study of T cell changes during pregnancy in multiple sclerosis. The CDR3 length is 14 residues. V shed 9 bases and J 3 bases; nucleotides not matched to a gene: 3. CDR1 MNHEY and CDR2 SMNVEV come from the germline V gene (reference sequence). Generated by immunoSEQ multiplex PCR, the TCRdb table keeps only in-frame clones and is missing some. The table has approximately 50,000 clones, about 91% seen once. Material: CD8+ T cells from peripheral blood mononuclear cells, obtained after pregnancy. The rearrangement joins TRBV27 to TRBJ2-2; 11 nucleotides align to TRBD2. This TCR came from a female donor with multiple sclerosis, enrolled in a pregnancy study. CDR3 amino acids: CASRLAGYTGELFF. The CDR3 DNA reads as TGTGCCAGTCGACTAGCGGGGTACACCGGGGAGCTGTTTTTT.